This T cell receptor beta chain was obtained from a study of blood T cell repertoires in COVID-19. Study at large: There were acute and convalescent COVID-19 samples, and they came from the United States, Italy and Spain. T cells, B-cell-depleted T cells, or PBMCs supplied cDNA or gDNA.

This clone was found a few times. The assay was immunoSEQ multiplex PCR, and TCRdb's table has in-frame clones only and misses some. Among about 340,000 clones listed, roughly 90% were seen once. Germline trimming cut 2 bases from V and 2 bases from J; bases unmatched to any gene: 2. Germline-derived CDR1 and CDR2 are WNHNN and SYGVQD (reference sequence). The CDR3 contains 15 residues. Sequencing input: peripheral blood. The TCR sequence derives from a woman in her sixties or seventies with COVID-19, enrolled during active disease. The chain combines TRBV10-1 with TRBJ2-3, with 9 bases aligning to TRBD2. The CDR3 DNA reads as TGCGCCAGCAGTGAGCTAGCGGGGTACACAGATACGCAGTATTTT. As protein: CASSELAGYTDTQYF.